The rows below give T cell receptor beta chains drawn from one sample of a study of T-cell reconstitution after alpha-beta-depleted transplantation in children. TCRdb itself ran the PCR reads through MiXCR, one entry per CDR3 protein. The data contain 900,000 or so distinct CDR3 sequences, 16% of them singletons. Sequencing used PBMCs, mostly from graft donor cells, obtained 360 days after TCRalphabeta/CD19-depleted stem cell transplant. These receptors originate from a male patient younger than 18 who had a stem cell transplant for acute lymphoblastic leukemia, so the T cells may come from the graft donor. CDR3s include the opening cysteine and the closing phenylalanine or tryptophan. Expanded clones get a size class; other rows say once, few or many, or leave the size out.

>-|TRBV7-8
CASSSFGRGGHSPLHF
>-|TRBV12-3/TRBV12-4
CASSMTSSSYEQYF
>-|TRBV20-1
CSANTGRLTDTQYF
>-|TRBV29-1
CSVGGTPNTGELFF
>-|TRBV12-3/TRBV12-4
CASSLPGGLENIQYF
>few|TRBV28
CTTGASYEQYF
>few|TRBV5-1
CASSLSGGGVGRETQYF
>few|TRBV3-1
CASSQGRYQPQHF
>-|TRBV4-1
CASSPPGTVDIEQFF
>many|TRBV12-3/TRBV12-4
CASRLTGLGTEQYF
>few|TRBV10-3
CAISEWQEYNEQFF
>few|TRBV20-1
CSAHALAAYEQYF
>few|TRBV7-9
CASSSAGPGIHNEQFF
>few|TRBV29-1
CSVEIRVQETQYF
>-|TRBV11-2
CASSLTGTPHNEQFF
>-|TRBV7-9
CASRLDRAGEAFF
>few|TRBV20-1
CSPTPGTSAYEQYF
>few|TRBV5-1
CASGGLAGALEQYF
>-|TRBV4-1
CASRGRENIQYF
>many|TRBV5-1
CASSKGVNEQFF
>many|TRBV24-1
CATSDLKDTQYF
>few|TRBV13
CASLPPAAGSGANVLTF
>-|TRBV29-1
CSVQAEYEQYF
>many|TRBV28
CASINLGPGELFF
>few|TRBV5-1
CASSGWGDLNEQFF
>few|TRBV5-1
CASSVLAGGNYEQYF
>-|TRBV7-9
CASRPPIFRAYSYEQYF
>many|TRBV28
CASSLMGLAYEQYF
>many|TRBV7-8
CASSLFTGMNTEAFF
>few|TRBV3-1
CASSPWTVGDTQYF
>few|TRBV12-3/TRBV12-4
CASSLAGQGDQYF
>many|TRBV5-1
CASSLVKYNEQFF
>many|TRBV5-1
CASSLIGDEQFF
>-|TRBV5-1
CASSFQVSNEQFF
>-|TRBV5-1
CASSSQAGTSTDTQYF
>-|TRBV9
CASSVGAGGLYEQYF
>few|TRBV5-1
CASSLATGAPLNEQYF
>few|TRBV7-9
CASSLDPGTAETQYF
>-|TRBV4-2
CASSSEVADYQETQYF
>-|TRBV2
CASRKQIAQYF
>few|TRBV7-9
CASSPVEGTDTQYF
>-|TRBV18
CASSPVIGQGAYEQYF
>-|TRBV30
CAWSGKRETQYF